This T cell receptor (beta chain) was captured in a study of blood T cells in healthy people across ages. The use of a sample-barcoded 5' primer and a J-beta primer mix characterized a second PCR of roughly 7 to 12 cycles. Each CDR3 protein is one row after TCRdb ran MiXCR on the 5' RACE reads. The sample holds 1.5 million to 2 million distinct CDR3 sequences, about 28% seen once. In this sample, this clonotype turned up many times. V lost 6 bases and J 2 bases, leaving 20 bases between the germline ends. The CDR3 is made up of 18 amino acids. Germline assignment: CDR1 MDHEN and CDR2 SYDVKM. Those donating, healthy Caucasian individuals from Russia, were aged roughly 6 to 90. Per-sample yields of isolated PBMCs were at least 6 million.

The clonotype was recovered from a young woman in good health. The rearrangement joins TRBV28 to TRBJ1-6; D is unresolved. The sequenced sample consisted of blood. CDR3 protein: CASRDAPGSGAYNSPLHF. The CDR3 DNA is TGTGCCAGCAGAGACGCGCCGGGATCCGGGGCCTATAATTCACCCCTCCACTTT. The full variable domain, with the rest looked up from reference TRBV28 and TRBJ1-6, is DVKVTQSSRYLVKRTGEKVFLECVQDMDHENMFWYRQDPGLGLRLIYFSYDVKMKEKGDIPEGYSVSREKKERFSLILESASTNQTSMYLCASRDAPGSGAYNSPLHFGNGTRLTVT.